The 14 T cell receptor beta chains presented below share a single source sample, sequenced in a study of radiotherapy plus CTLA-4 blockade in lung cancer. Assay: immunoSEQ multiplex PCR; the TCRdb copy retains only in-frame clones and omits some. Among tens of thousands of clones listed, about 68% were seen once. Specimen: peripheral blood, collected from a patient treated with radiotherapy plus ipilimumab. These receptors all stem from a human donor with non-small cell lung cancer who had stable disease on radiotherapy plus ipilimumab.

V is TRBV18 and J is TRBJ1-1; D unclear. The V and J ends lost 2 bases and 6 bases respectively, with 13 bases between them. This CDR3 region has 14 residues. Germline CDR1 KGHSH, CDR2 LQKENI. The CDR3 nucleotides are TGTGCCAGCTCACCAAAGGGTGGTGACGCTGAAGCTTTCTTT. The encoded protein is CASSPKGGDAEAFF.

The chain combines TRBV7-9 with TRBJ2-1, with D perhaps TRBD2 (6 bases). The CDR3 runs 15 residues. Germline values: CDR1 SEHNR, CDR2 FQNEAQ (reference sequence). Trimming removed 10 bases from V and 0 bases from J, with 16 bases in between. The CDR3 region is CAIFTLAISYNEQFF. In DNA, the CDR3 is TGTGCCATCTTTACCCTAGCGATCTCCTACAATGAGCAGTTCTTC.

The V and J genes are TRBV9 and TRBJ1-5; 9 bases match TRBD1. Germline-derived CDR1 and CDR2 are SGDLS and YYNGEE. The CDR3 is 15 amino acids. After removal of 4 bases from V and 1 base from J, the junction contained 3 bases not matched to a gene. CDR3 DNA: TGTGCCAGCAGCCCGGGACAGGGAAGCAATCAGCCCCAGCATTTT. Residues: CASSPGQGSNQPQHF.

CDR3 sequence reads: CASSVGGRTYNSPLHF. CDR3 nucleotides: TGTGCCAGCAGCGTGGGCGGACGGACCTATAATTCACCCCTCCACTTT. V is TRBV5-4 and J is TRBJ1-6; no firm D call. Trimming took off 4 bases at V and 2 bases at J, with 13 bases between the two ends. Germline loops: CDR1 SGHNT, CDR2 YYREEE (reference sequence). CDR3 length: 16 amino acids.

The chain links TRBV9 to TRBJ1-3; D is uncertain. Germline values: CDR1 SGDLS, CDR2 YYNGEE. V was clipped by 0 bases and J by 1 base, with 14 bases between them. The CDR3 has 17 amino acids. This chain's CDR3 is CASSVEAGFSSGNTIYF. CDR3 nucleotide sequence: TGTGCCAGCAGCGTAGAAGCAGGCTTCTCTTCTGGAAACACCATATATTTT.

V usage is TRBV4-1 and J usage is TRBJ2-3, with D maybe TRBD1 (5 bases). The CDR3 is 17 residues long. Trimming stripped 0 bases from V and 1 base from J, with 14 bases between. Germline V lookup: CDR1 MGHRA, CDR2 YSYEKL. In DNA, the CDR3 is TGCGCCAGCAGCCAAGAGTACCGAGGCAGGGGCACAGATACGCAGTATTTT. Translated, it gives CASSQEYRGRGTDTQYF.

This chain links TRBV9 with TRBJ2-3, with 9 bases that match TRBD2. This CDR3 region has 15 residues. The germline V gene has CDR1 SGDLS and CDR2 YYNGEE. V was clipped by 4 bases and J by 4 bases; unmatched bases: 7. The CDR3, as DNA: TGTGCCAGCAGCCATCTAGCGGGGCCTTCAGATACGCAGTATTTT. Amino acids: CASSHLAGPSDTQYF.

The chain employs TRBV6-1 and TRBJ1-1; D is possibly TRBD1 (5 bases). The CDR3 consists of 13 residues. From germline, CDR1 is MNHNS and CDR2 SASEGT. Trimming stripped 6 bases from V and 9 bases from J, with 17 bases between. CDR3: CASSRDALQKAFF. CDR3 nucleotides: TGTGCCAGCAGCAGGGACGCTCTACAGAAAGCTTTCTTT.

V and J are TRBV15 and TRBJ1-4; D possibly corresponds to TRBD1 (6 bases). The germline gives CDR1 LNHNV, CDR2 YYDKDF (reference sequence). The CDR3 runs 14 residues. The germline V and J ends were trimmed by 8 bases and 7 bases, with 17 bases remaining between them. The CDR3, as DNA: TGTGCCACCCAGACCTCTCAGGGGATTGAAAAACTGTTTTTT. Translation: CATQTSQGIEKLFF.

V gene TRBV9 combines with J gene TRBJ1-1, with D uncertain. The CDR3 consists of 17 residues. Germline-derived CDR1 and CDR2 are SGDLS and YYNGEE. V was trimmed by 0 bases and J by 1 base, leaving 16 bases between them. CDR3 region: CASSVVASAMKNTEAFF. The CDR3 DNA sequence: TGTGCCAGCAGCGTAGTGGCGTCGGCCATGAAGAACACTGAAGCTTTCTTT.

This rearrangement joins TRBV5-6 to TRBJ2-1, with TRBD2 matching over 9 bases. This CDR3 is built from 14 residues. Looked up from germline, CDR1 is SGHDT and CDR2 is YYEEEE. Unmatched junction bases numbered 5, after V lost 3 bases and J lost 7 bases. The CDR3: CASSYWTSANEQFF. In DNA form, the CDR3 reads TGTGCCAGCAGCTATTGGACTAGCGCTAATGAGCAGTTCTTC.

This clone has only one observation. The chain combines TRBV9 with TRBJ1-6; tentative D call: TRBD1 (5 bases). Germline V gene lookup returns CDR1 SGDLS and CDR2 YYNGEE. CDR3 size: 19 residues. Trimming pared 4 bases from V and 13 bases from J, leaving 33 bases between. CDR3 in amino acids: CASSSEPVRDRLGRVPLHF. CDR3 bases: TGTGCCAGCAGCTCCGAACCGGTACGAGACAGACTCGGTCGTGTGCCCCTCCACTTT.

The J gene is TRBJ2-4, the V gene TRBV5-4; D is possibly TRBD1 (5 bases). With 2 bases removed from V and 8 bases from J, the gap between germline ends came to 11 bases. The V gene's germline CDR1 is SGHNT and CDR2 YYREEE (reference sequence). CDR3 length: 13 amino acids. The CDR3: CASSLPPGHIQYF. In DNA form, the CDR3 reads TGTGCCAGCAGCTTACCCCCAGGGCACATTCAGTACTTC.

V and J are TRBV5-1 and TRBJ1-2; 9 nucleotides align to TRBD1. The V and J ends lost 3 bases and 2 bases, in that order; junction bases with no gene match: 2. The CDR3 is made up of 14 amino acids. Germline V CDR1 and CDR2: SGHRS, YFSETQ. The CDR3 here is CASSSTGGNYGYTF. In DNA form, the CDR3 reads TGCGCCAGCAGCTCGACAGGGGGGAACTATGGCTACACCTTC.